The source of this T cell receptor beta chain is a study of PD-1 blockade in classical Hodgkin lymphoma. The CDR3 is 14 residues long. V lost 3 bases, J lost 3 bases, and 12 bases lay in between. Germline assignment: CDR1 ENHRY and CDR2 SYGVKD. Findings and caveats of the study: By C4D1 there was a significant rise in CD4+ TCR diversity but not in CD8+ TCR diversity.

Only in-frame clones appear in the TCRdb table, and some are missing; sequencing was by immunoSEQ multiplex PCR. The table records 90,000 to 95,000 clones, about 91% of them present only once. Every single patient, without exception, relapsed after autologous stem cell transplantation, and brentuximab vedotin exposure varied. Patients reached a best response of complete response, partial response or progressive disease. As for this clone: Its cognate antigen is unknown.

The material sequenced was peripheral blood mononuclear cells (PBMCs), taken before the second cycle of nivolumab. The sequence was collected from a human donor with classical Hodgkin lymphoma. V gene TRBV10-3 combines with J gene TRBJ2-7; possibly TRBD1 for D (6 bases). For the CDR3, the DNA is TGTGCCATCAGTGACCCGACAGGCCTCTACGAGCAGTACTTC. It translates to CAISDPTGLYEQYF.